The clone carrying this T cell receptor (beta chain) was seen repeatedly, ten times or more. Its target is not known. The time point denotes: technical triplicate 2. The sorted libraries drew on 800,000 to 1,000,000 T cells that were CD4+ or CD8+. The sample comes from a study of neurological immune-mediated disorders. This CDR3 is built from 15 residues. V trimming: 1 base; J trimming: 5 bases; junction bases outside the gene matches: 3. CDR1 and CDR2 (germline): SGHRS, YFSETQ. Findings and limits, study-wide: None of the CDR3 amino acid sequences found in expanded clones was shared across subjects. This suggests that the TCR-beta repertoires were private in all groups.

5'RACE with 10-nucleotide random UMIs produced the cDNA. In TCRdb, the 5' RACE reads were re-called with MiXCR into one record per CDR3 protein. The sample yields approximately 30,000 distinct CDR3 sequences, roughly 14% seen once. The sequence was obtained from a female donor with HTLV-1-associated myelopathy (HAM/TSP). Input material: CD4+ T cells from blood. The V and J genes are TRBV5-1 and TRBJ1-4, with 9 bases aligning to TRBD1. The CDR3 loop reads CASSLSGTGNEKLFF. The CDR3 nucleotides are TGCGCCAGCAGCTTGTCCGGGACAGGGAATGAAAAACTGTTTTTT.